This TCR beta chain was captured by sequencing in a study of blood T cell repertoires in COVID-19. The CDR3 consists of 16 residues. V lost 5 bases to trimming and J lost 3 bases; unmatched junction nucleotides: 9. From germline, CDR1 is MNHEY and CDR2 SMNVEV (reference sequence). Study processing details: Reference gene primer amplification gave nucleated cell count estimates. Sequencing used immunoSEQ multiplex PCR; TCRdb keeps in-frame clones, though not all of them. The DNA gave D and trimming, while V, J and clone size come from that table. This table has around 300,000 clones, about nine tenths appearing once.

The TCR comes from a woman between 35 and 50 years old with acute or convalescent COVID-19. This chain uses TRBV27 with TRBJ1-5, with 8 bases matching TRBD1. Material: peripheral blood. The CDR3 sequence is CASSPGQAWVNQPQHF. For the CDR3, the DNA is TGTGCCAGCAGTCCGGGACAGGCCTGGGTCAATCAGCCCCAGCATTTT.